This TCR beta chain originates from a study of blood T cells in healthy people across ages. Combining a sample-barcoded 5' primer with a J-beta primer mix, a second PCR ran for 7 to 11 cycles. Via MiXCR, TCRdb re-called the 5' RACE reads, giving one row per CDR3 protein. Among about 1 million distinct CDR3 sequences listed, around 45% were seen once. V lost 4 bases, J lost 4 bases, and 7 bases stayed unmatched. The CDR3 runs to 15 residues. CDR1 is SGHRS, CDR2 YFSETQ, per germline. This clonotype originated in a woman aged 55-75 years in good health. Sequenced sample: blood. V usage is TRBV5-1 and J usage is TRBJ1-4; 7 bases are a match to TRBD1. CDR3 DNA sequence: TGCGCCAGCAGCATCTCAGGGGGTTTTAATGAAAAACTGTTTTTT. As protein: CASSISGGFNEKLFF.